This T cell receptor (beta chain) originates from a study of CD8+ T cells in alopecia areata. On the study more broadly: Patients received oral tofacitinib, 5 to 10 mg twice daily, for moderate-to-severe alopecia areata. Severity among treated patients was scored by the percentage of scalp area affected.

Regarding treatment: oral pan-JAK inhibitor, 5-10 mg twice daily. Alopecia areata patients provided lesional scalp punch biopsies and peripheral blood, both collected for the study. The study's findings and limits: Amid tofacitinib therapy, many expanded lesional clones stayed present in scalp and blood.

This clone was picked up a small number of times. The antigen is undetermined. V lost 9 bases to trimming and J lost 1 base, with 12 bases between them. Germline assignment: CDR1 LNHDA and CDR2 SQIVND (reference sequence). CDR3 length: 14 residues. Isolated RNA was reverse transcribed into cDNA used as the sequencing template. Assay used: immunoSEQ multiplex PCR; TCRdb lists only in-frame clones, some missing. The table lists under 200,000 clones, less than 70% of them singletons. The sequence came from a human donor with alopecia areata. The source was CD4+ T cells sorted from blood, collected at week 24, from a patient treated with tofacitinib. J is TRBJ2-2 and V is TRBV19; TRBD1 is a possible D gene (7 bases). CDR3 protein: CASRGTENTGELFF. The CDR3 DNA reads as TGTGCCAGCCGCGGGACAGAGAACACCGGGGAGCTGTTTTTT.